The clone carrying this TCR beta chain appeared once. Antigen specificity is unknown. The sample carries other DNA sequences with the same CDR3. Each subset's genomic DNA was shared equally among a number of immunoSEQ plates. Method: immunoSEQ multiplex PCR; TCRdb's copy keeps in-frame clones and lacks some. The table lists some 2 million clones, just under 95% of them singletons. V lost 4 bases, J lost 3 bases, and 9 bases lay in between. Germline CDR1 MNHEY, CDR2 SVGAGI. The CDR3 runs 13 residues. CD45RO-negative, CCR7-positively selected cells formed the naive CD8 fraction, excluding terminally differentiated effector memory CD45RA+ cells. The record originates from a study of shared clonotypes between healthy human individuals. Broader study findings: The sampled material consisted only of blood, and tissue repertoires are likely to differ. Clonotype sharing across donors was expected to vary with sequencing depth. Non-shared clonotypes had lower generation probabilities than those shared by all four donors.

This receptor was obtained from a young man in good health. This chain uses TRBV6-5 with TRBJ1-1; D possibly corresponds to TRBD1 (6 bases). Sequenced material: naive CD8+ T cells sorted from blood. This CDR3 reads CASSLQGYTEAFF. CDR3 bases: TGTGCCAGCAGTTTGCAGGGGTACACTGAAGCTTTCTTT.